Listed here are 18 T cell receptor beta chains from one sample, sequenced in a study of cytomegalovirus exposure and HLA in healthy donors. PCR involved 60 Vbeta and 13 Jbeta primers. The assay was immunoSEQ multiplex PCR, and TCRdb's table has in-frame clones only and misses some. The sample has roughly 180,000 clones, 80% seen once. The sample comprised PBMCs. These receptors all stem from a man aged 30 to 39 in good health and CMV-seronegative.

The chain has TRBV7-6 and TRBJ2-7, with 10 bases identical to TRBD2. Germline CDR1 SGHVS, CDR2 FNYEAQ. Trimming cost V 4 bases and J 7 bases; bases outside gene matches: 7. The CDR3 is 14 amino acids. The CDR3 DNA reads as TGTGCCAGCAGCTCCCTAGCGGGAGTCCGGGAGCAGTACTTC. Amino acids: CASSSLAGVREQYF.

This rearrangement joins TRBV5-6 to TRBJ2-5; the D gene is possibly TRBD1 (5 bases). The DNA end is a closer match to TRBJ2-7, so the J assignment may be wrong. CDR1 and CDR2 from the germline V gene are SGHDT and YYEEEE. CDR3 length: 15 residues. CDR3: CASSFYGGRVNEQYF. CDR3 nucleotide sequence: TGTGCCAGCAGCTTTTACGGTGGCAGGGTCAACGAGCAGTACTTC.

The chain couples TRBV27 to TRBJ2-7, with 8 bases aligning to TRBD2. With 2 bases clipped from V and 6 bases from J, the junction kept 15 bases outside the gene matches. The CDR3 consists of 17 residues. CDR1 and CDR2 (germline): MNHEY, SMNVEV (reference sequence). CDR3 in amino acids: CASSLGVFGGGPSEQYF. The DNA for the CDR3 is TGTGCCAGCAGTTTAGGTGTCTTCGGGGGGGGGCCCTCCGAGCAGTACTTC.

This chain connects TRBV13 to TRBJ2-3, with 11 bases identical to TRBD1. The CDR3 sequence is 15 residues long. After removal of 3 bases from V and 7 bases from J, the junction contained 6 bases not matched to a gene. Germline lookup yields CDR1 PRHDT and CDR2 FYEKMQ (reference sequence). The DNA for the CDR3 is TGTGCCAGCAGCTTTATAGGACAGGGGGCGCATACGCAGTATTTT. Protein: CASSFIGQGAHTQYF. Based on the CDR3 plus reference TRBV13 and TRBJ2-3, the full variable domain is AAGVIQSPRHLIKEKRETATLKCYPIPRHDTVYWYQQGPGQDPQFLISFYEKMQSDKGSIPDRFSAQQFSDYHSELNMSSLELGDSALYFCASSFIGQGAHTQYFGPGTRLTVL.

The chain links TRBV4-3 to TRBJ2-2; the match to TRBD2 covers 16 bases. Trimming took 4 bases from V and 7 from J; bases not matched to a gene: 6. Germline values: CDR1 LGHNA, CDR2 YSLEER. CDR3 length equals 17 residues. The CDR3 region has the DNA TGCGCCAGCAGCCTCGGGACTAGCGGGGGGGCCGGCGGGGAGCTGTTTTTT. This gives the protein CASSLGTSGGAGGELFF.

This clone was counted a few times. CDR3 DNA: TGTGCCAGTAGTCCTTCGGGGACAGAAAAAGAGACCCAGTACTTC. Protein: CASSPSGTEKETQYF. V gene TRBV19 combines with J gene TRBJ2-5; 7 nucleotides match TRBD1. J lost 3 bases, V lost 5 bases, and 9 bases had no gene match. The germline gives CDR1 LNHDA, CDR2 SQIVND (reference sequence). The CDR3 is 15 residues long. Full variable domain (remainder filled in from reference TRBV19 and TRBJ2-5): DGGITQSPKYLFRKEGQNVTLSCEQNLNHDAMYWYRQDPGQGLRLIYYSQIVNDFQKGDIAEGYSVSREKKESFPLTVTSAQKNPTAFYLCASSPSGTEKETQYFGPGTRLLVL.

The chain has TRBV5-5 and TRBJ1-4, with 8 positions matching TRBD1. The CDR3 runs 15 residues. CDR1 SGHKS and CDR2 YYEKEE come from the germline V gene (reference sequence). V gave up 4 bases and J gave up 7 bases; unmatched junction bases: 9. The CDR3 DNA reads as TGTGCCAGCAGCCCTACAGGGGGGTTGGGTGAAAAACTGTTTTTT. Translated: CASSPTGGLGEKLFF.

The chain recombines TRBV9 with TRBJ2-1; 12 bases align to TRBD2. J lost 7 bases, V lost 4 bases, and 6 bases had no gene match. Looked up from germline, CDR1 is SGDLS and CDR2 is YYNGEE. This CDR3 comprises 15 residues. The CDR3: CASSSSGGAPNEQFF. The CDR3 DNA is TGTGCCAGCAGCTCTAGCGGGGGGGCCCCAAATGAGCAGTTCTTC.

The chain recombines TRBV18 with TRBJ2-5; maybe TRBD2 (5 bases). Looked up from germline, CDR1 is KGHSH and CDR2 is LQKENI. Trimming took 6 bases from V and 3 from J, leaving 17 bases between them. CDR3 size: 15 residues. CDR3 sequence (DNA): TGTGCCAGCTCCAAAGCCACGGGGAGTGAAGAGACCCAGTACTTC. The encoded protein is CASSKATGSEETQYF.

The gene calls are TRBV28 and TRBJ2-7; 11 bases fit TRBD1. Looked up from germline, CDR1 is MDHEN and CDR2 is SYDVKM. The CDR3 spans 16 residues. J gave up 3 bases and V 6 bases, and 10 bases lay outside the gene matches. The CDR3 loop reads CASRTRTGGDFYEQYF. The CDR3 nucleotides read TGTGCCAGCAGAACCCGGACAGGGGGCGATTTCTACGAGCAGTACTTC.

The rearrangement links TRBV6-5 to TRBJ2-3; 7 nucleotides match TRBD2. V dropped 5 bases and J dropped 3; count of bases not matched to a gene: 8. Germline V gene lookup returns CDR1 MNHEY and CDR2 SVGAGI. CDR3 length equals 15 residues. The CDR3 protein is CASSPAGGSTDTQYF. CDR3 coding DNA: TGTGCCAGCAGTCCCGCCGGGGGGAGTACAGATACGCAGTATTTT.

The rearrangement uses TRBV7-8 and TRBJ2-1; 10 bases fit TRBD2. The CDR3 loop spans 15 amino acids. V was clipped by 4 bases and J by 9 bases; unmatched bases: 9. The germline V gene has CDR1 SGHVS and CDR2 FQNEAQ. CDR3 sequence reads: CASSSPLAGVGEQFF. The DNA of the CDR3 is TGTGCCAGCAGCTCACCTCTAGCGGGGGTGGGTGAGCAGTTCTTC. Using reference TRBV7-8 and TRBJ2-1 for the parts outside the CDR3, the full variable domain is GAGVSQSPRYKVAKRGQDVALRCDPISGHVSLFWYQQALGQGPEFLTYFQNEAQLDKSGLPSDRFFAERPEGSVSTLKIQRTQQEDSAVYLCASSSPLAGVGEQFFGPGTRLTVL.

Details on this clone: The same CDR3 also results from other DNA sequences found in this sample. The J gene is TRBJ2-5, the V gene TRBV10-3; 7 nucleotides align to TRBD2. Unmatched junction bases numbered 7, after V lost 10 bases and J lost 2 bases. Germline V gene sequence: CDR1 ENHRY, CDR2 SYGVKD. The CDR3 length is 13 residues. The CDR3 DNA sequence: TGTGCCACCACCGGCGGGGGACAAGAGACCCAGTACTTC. This sequence encodes CATTGGGQETQYF.

CDR3 nucleotide sequence: TGTGCCAGCAGTTACTCCGGTGGGAACACCGGGGAGCTGTTTTTT. Its translation: CASSYSGGNTGELFF. The chain combines TRBV6-6 with TRBJ2-2; D remains unclear. Trimming took 0 bases from V and 1 from J, leaving 6 bases between them. The CDR3 has 15 amino acids. Germline V lookup: CDR1 MNHNY, CDR2 SVGAGI (reference sequence).

This clone was observed once. The rearrangement uses TRBV4-2 and TRBJ2-7, with TRBD1 matching 9 bases. The CDR3 runs to 16 residues. Trimming cost V 3 bases and J 3 bases; bases outside gene matches: 9. Per germline, CDR1 LGHNA and CDR2 YNFKEQ. CDR3 DNA sequence: TGTGCCAGCAGCCATACCCTGGGACAGGGCATCTACGAGCAGTACTTC. Translated: CASSHTLGQGIYEQYF.

The CDR3 here is CASMRGLAGGDTQYF. Here the CDR3 DNA reads TGCGCCAGCATGCGAGGACTAGCGGGGGGGGATACGCAGTATTTT. V is TRBV5-1 and J is TRBJ2-3; 15 nucleotides align to TRBD2. From germline, CDR1 is SGHRS and CDR2 YFSETQ. There are 15 residues in the CDR3. J gave up 6 bases and V 6 bases, and 5 bases lay outside the gene matches.

This chain uses TRBV30 with TRBJ1-1, with 7 bases fitting TRBD1. Germline loops: CDR1 GTSNPN, CDR2 SVGIG (reference sequence). The CDR3 sequence is 16 residues long. The V gene end was trimmed by 4 bases and the J gene end by 2 bases; junction bases not matched to a gene: 13. Written as DNA, the CDR3 is TGTGCCTGGAATCGGGCGGGAACAGGGGTCAACACTGAAGCTTTCTTT. It yields the protein CAWNRAGTGVNTEAFF.

The chain has TRBV30 and TRBJ1-2; D not certain. CDR3 size: 14 residues. Trimming pared 0 bases from V and 4 bases from J, leaving 12 bases between. Germline CDR1 is GTSNPN and CDR2 is SVGIG (reference sequence). Written as DNA, the CDR3 is TGTGCCTGGAGTGTACATAGTGGAGGCTATGGCTACACCTTC. It yields the protein CAWSVHSGGYGYTF.